These 14 T cell receptor beta chains were sequenced from one sample in a study of PD-1 blockade in classical Hodgkin lymphoma. Brentuximab vedotin exposure varied among the patients, all of whom had relapsed after autologous stem cell transplantation. Clones were read by immunoSEQ multiplex PCR, and TCRdb kept only the in-frame ones, dropping some. Of about 43,000 clones listed, around 66% were seen once; the top ten hold 9.5% to 12%. Sequenced here: peripheral blood mononuclear cells (PBMCs), sampled at baseline. All receptors derive from a human donor with classical Hodgkin lymphoma.

The chain has TRBV6-6 and TRBJ1-4; TRBD1 matches at 9 bases. CDR3 length: 15 residues. The germline V gene encodes CDR1 MNHNY and CDR2 SVGAGI (reference sequence). With 0 bases clipped from V and 8 bases from J, the junction kept 4 bases outside the gene matches. CDR3 loop: CASSYSDRGGEKLFF. CDR3 sequence (DNA): TGTGCCAGCAGTTACTCGGACAGGGGAGGCGAAAAACTGTTTTTT.

The rearrangement links TRBV11-3 to TRBJ2-7, with 10 bases lining up with TRBD1. In germline, CDR1 is SGHNT, CDR2 YENEEA. The CDR3 length is 14 residues. V was pared by 2 bases and J by 5 bases, with 3 bases of the junction left unmatched. The CDR3 DNA sequence: TGTGCCAGCAGCTTAAGACAGGGGGCTAACGAGCAGTACTTC. Translated: CASSLRQGANEQYF.

A single count supports this clone. The V and J genes are TRBV9 and TRBJ2-5; D is unresolved. Per the germline V gene, CDR1 is SGDLS and CDR2 is YYNGEE. CDR3 size: 16 residues. Trimming removed 0 bases at V and 0 bases at J, with 12 bases between. In nucleotides, the CDR3 is TGTGCCAGCAGCGTAGGGGCAGCGTCGTACCAAGAGACCCAGTACTTC. Translating it yields CASSVGAASYQETQYF.

V is TRBV6-5 and J is TRBJ1-3, with 8 bases fitting TRBD1. Germline CDR1 and CDR2: MNHEY and SVGAGI. The V segment lost 4 bases and the J segment 5 bases; nucleotides outside the gene matches: 7. The CDR3 loop spans 15 amino acids. The CDR3: CASSSSTGDRNTIYF. The CDR3, as DNA: TGTGCCAGCAGTTCCTCGACAGGGGACAGAAACACCATATATTTT.

This chain uses TRBV15 with TRBJ2-5; a possible D gene is TRBD2 (6 bases). The CDR3 totals 14 residues. V lost 5 bases and J 5 bases, leaving 15 bases between the germline ends. Germline lookup yields CDR1 LNHNV and CDR2 YYDKDF (reference sequence). CDR3 in amino acids: CATSPRGWRETQYF. DNA for the CDR3: TGTGCCACCAGCCCTCGGGGGTGGCGGGAGACCCAGTACTTC.

The gene calls are TRBV5-1 and TRBJ2-5; 9 bases match TRBD2. Germline lookup yields CDR1 SGHRS and CDR2 YFSETQ. The length of the CDR3 is 15 residues. With 7 bases clipped from V and 4 bases from J, the junction kept 11 bases outside the gene matches. CDR3 sequence: CASRNAGGALETQYF. The CDR3 DNA sequence: TGCGCCAGCCGAAACGCGGGGGGGGCACTAGAGACCCAGTACTTC.

The chain has TRBV19 and TRBJ2-3; no reliable D call. CDR1 is LNHDA, CDR2 SQIVND, per germline (reference sequence). This CDR3 contains 14 residues. V lost 6 bases to trimming and J lost 2 bases, with 12 bases between them. CDR3 residues: CASRSADHTDTQYF. Written as DNA, the CDR3 is TGTGCCAGTAGATCGGCTGATCACACAGATACGCAGTATTTT.

This rearrangement joins TRBV19 to TRBJ2-1, with D possibly being TRBD1 or TRBD2 (6 bases each). Trimming stripped 3 bases from V and 8 bases from J, with 14 bases between. CDR3 size: 14 residues. Germline CDR1 and CDR2: LNHDA and SQIVND (reference sequence). Written as DNA, the CDR3 is TGTGCCAGTAGTATTTTGGGGGGCTGGGATGAGCAGTTCTTC. Protein: CASSILGGWDEQFF.

This clone is a singleton in its sample. The V and J genes are TRBV6-5 and TRBJ1-1, with 7 bases that match TRBD1. This CDR3 region has 12 residues. Germline CDR1 reads MNHEY; CDR2 reads SVGAGI. With V trimmed by 5 bases and J by 9 bases, 6 bases remained unmatched. The CDR3 protein is CASSEGGKKAFF. The CDR3 DNA follows: TGTGCCAGCAGTGAAGGGGGCAAGAAAGCTTTCTTT.

The gene calls are TRBV2 and TRBJ1-4; D is ambiguous. The germline V gene has CDR1 SNHLY and CDR2 FYNNEI. V gave up 5 bases and J gave up 3 bases, with 13 bases separating them. This CDR3 region has 15 residues. The CDR3 protein is CASSPLTGANEKLFF. The DNA of the CDR3 is TGTGCCAGCAGTCCGCTGACTGGGGCTAATGAAAAACTGTTTTTT.

This rearrangement joins TRBV11-2 to TRBJ2-7; no definite D call. This CDR3 is 11 amino acids long. Germline CDR1 SGHAT, CDR2 FQNNGV. Trimming left V 3 bases short and J 0 bases short, with 0 bases between. CDR3 protein: CASSFSYEQYF. DNA for the CDR3: TGTGCCAGCAGCTTCTCCTACGAGCAGTACTTC.

The genes are TRBV2 and TRBJ1-1; possible D gene TRBD1, 5 bases. The CDR3 extends over 12 amino acids. The germline V gene encodes CDR1 SNHLY and CDR2 FYNNEI. Trimming stripped 7 bases from V and 8 bases from J, with 14 bases between. CDR3 DNA: TGTGCCAGCACTCGTAGGTGGGGGGAAGCTTTCTTT. Amino acids: CASTRRWGEAFF.

The rearrangement joins TRBV10-3 to TRBJ2-4; D is perhaps TRBD2 (5 bases). V lost 0 bases, J lost 8 bases, and 14 bases lay in between. Germline V CDR1 and CDR2: ENHRY, SYGVKD. The CDR3 is made up of 15 amino acids. CDR3 region: CAISESSRPGDIQYF. Here the CDR3 DNA reads TGTGCCATCAGTGAGTCCTCCCGCCCCGGGGACATTCAGTACTTC.

The rearrangement joins TRBV18 to TRBJ1-2; TRBD1 matches 7 bases. CDR1 and CDR2 (germline): KGHSH, LQKENI. CDR3 size: 15 residues. The ends lost 8 bases at V and 2 bases at J; junction bases unmatched: 11. CDR3 loop: CASTPRDSTNYGYTF. Written as DNA, the CDR3 is TGTGCCAGCACTCCACGGGACAGTACCAACTATGGCTACACCTTC.